The T cell receptor (beta chain) described here comes from a study of blood T cell repertoires in COVID-19. About the research overall: Samples came from the United States, Italy and Spain, spanning acute and convalescent COVID-19. Sources were T cells, B-cell-depleted T cells, or PBMCs; the material itself was cDNA or gDNA.

CDR1 MNHEY and CDR2 SVGAGI come from the germline V gene. The CDR3 is 13 amino acids. V shed 5 bases and J 8 bases; nucleotides not matched to a gene: 4. Source study methods: Scientists estimated how many nucleated cells there were by amplifying reference gene primers. Clones were read by immunoSEQ multiplex PCR, and TCRdb kept only the in-frame ones, dropping some. That table furnishes V, J and clone size, whereas the DNA furnished D and trimming. Among roughly 250,000 clones listed, about 80% were seen once. This chain joins TRBV6-5 and TRBJ1-2, with 11 nucleotides matching TRBD1. This receptor was obtained from a person aged 70 to 80 with COVID-19, enrolled during active disease. The specimen was peripheral blood. This CDR3 is CASSQDRGRGYTF. CDR3 bases: TGTGCCAGCAGTCAGGACAGGGGGCGGGGCTACACCTTC.